The rows below give T cell receptor beta chains drawn from one sample of a study of identical twins. Each CDR3 protein is one row after TCRdb ran MiXCR on the 5' RACE reads. The sample includes approximately 530,000 distinct CDR3 sequences, about a fifth of them seen just once. These same records also appear under a second study, on yellow fever vaccine responses in identical twins.

What was sequenced was CD4+ T cells sorted from blood. These receptors came from a woman in her late teens or twenties in good health. CDR3s include the opening cysteine and the closing phenylalanine or tryptophan. The order of the fields is CDR3 length, V gene, J gene, clone size, D gene, CDR3 protein, CDR3 DNA. The D gene is left open where the match is weak. Clone size is given for some rows only: seen once, a few or many times, or a class if the clone is expanded.

len: 18
v_gene: TRBV11-2
j_gene: TRBJ2-1
abundance: -
d_gene: -
CDR3aa: CASSSPPGAHNSYNEQFF
CDR3nt: TGTGCCAGCAGCTCACCCCCCGGGGCCCATAACTCCTACAATGAGCAGTTCTTC

len: 15
v_gene: TRBV7-9
j_gene: TRBJ1-1
abundance: -
d_gene: -
CDR3aa: CASSPPGPSHTEAFF
CDR3nt: TGTGCCAGCAGCCCACCGGGACCGTCCCACACTGAAGCTTTCTTT

len: 19
v_gene: TRBV7-2
j_gene: TRBJ2-5
abundance: -
d_gene: TRBD2
CDR3aa: CASSLAPGLATSGRETQYF
CDR3nt: TGTGCCAGCAGCTTAGCTCCGGGCTTAGCCACTAGCGGGCGGGAGACCCAGTACTTC

len: 13
v_gene: TRBV20-1
j_gene: TRBJ1-5
abundance: few
d_gene: TRBD1
CDR3aa: CSAKGTGNQPQHF
CDR3nt: TGCAGTGCTAAGGGGACAGGCAATCAGCCCCAGCATTTT

len: 15
v_gene: TRBV5-1
j_gene: TRBJ2-1
abundance: few
d_gene: TRBD2
CDR3aa: CASSLVTSGPQGQFF
CDR3nt: TGCGCCAGCAGCTTGGTGACTAGCGGCCCCCAGGGGCAGTTCTTC

len: 15
v_gene: TRBV10-2
j_gene: TRBJ1-2
abundance: once
d_gene: TRBD1
CDR3aa: CASSEFQGASYGYTF
CDR3nt: TGCGCCAGCAGTGAGTTCCAGGGGGCTAGCTATGGCTACACCTTC

len: 16
v_gene: TRBV7-8
j_gene: TRBJ2-7
abundance: -
d_gene: TRBD2
CDR3aa: CASSFPATSRSYEQYF
CDR3nt: TGTGCCAGCAGCTTTCCCGCGACTAGCAGGTCCTACGAGCAGTACTTC

len: 11
v_gene: TRBV29-1
j_gene: TRBJ1-1
abundance: few
d_gene: -
CDR3aa: CSVAKNTEAFF
CDR3nt: TGCAGCGTCGCAAAGAACACTGAAGCTTTCTTT

len: 14
v_gene: TRBV27
j_gene: TRBJ1-3
abundance: -
d_gene: -
CDR3aa: CASSFRGSGNTIYF
CDR3nt: TGTGCCAGCAGTTTTCGGGGCAGTGGAAACACCATATATTTT

len: 13
v_gene: TRBV7-2
j_gene: TRBJ1-1
abundance: -
d_gene: -
CDR3aa: CASSLDPIREAFF
CDR3nt: TGTGCCAGCAGCTTAGACCCCATAAGAGAAGCTTTCTTT